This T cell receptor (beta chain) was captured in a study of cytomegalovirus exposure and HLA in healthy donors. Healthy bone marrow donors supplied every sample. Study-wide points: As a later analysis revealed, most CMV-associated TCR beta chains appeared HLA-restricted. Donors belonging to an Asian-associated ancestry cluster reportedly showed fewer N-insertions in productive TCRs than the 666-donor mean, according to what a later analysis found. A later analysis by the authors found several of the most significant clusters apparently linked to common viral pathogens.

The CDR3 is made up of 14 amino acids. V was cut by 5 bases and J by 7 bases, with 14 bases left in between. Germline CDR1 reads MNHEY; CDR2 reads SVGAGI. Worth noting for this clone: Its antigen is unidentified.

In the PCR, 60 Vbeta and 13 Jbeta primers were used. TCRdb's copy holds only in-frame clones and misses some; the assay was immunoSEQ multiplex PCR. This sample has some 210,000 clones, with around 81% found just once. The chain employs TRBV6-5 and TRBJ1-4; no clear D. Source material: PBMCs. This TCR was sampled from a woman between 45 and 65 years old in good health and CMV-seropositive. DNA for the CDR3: TGTGCCAGCAGTGATCGGGTTCTGGGTGAAAAACTGTTTTTT. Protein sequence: CASSDRVLGEKLFF.